This T cell receptor (beta chain) stems from a study of OX40 agonist ivuxolimab in advanced cancers. Study at large: With ivuxolimab, an agonistic anti-OX40 (CD134) antibody, patients were treated.

Study-level points and caveats: The expanded peripheral T cells' antigen specificity was not determined. Among T cells, CD8+ cells averaged more expanded clones than CD4+ cells.

Deletions cut 1 base from V and 0 bases from J, with 6 bases between. The CDR3 is 13 amino acids. Germline loops: CDR1 GTSNPN, CDR2 SVGIG (reference sequence). The table came from immunoSEQ multiplex PCR; TCRdb's copy has only in-frame clones and leaves some out. The sample lists tens of thousands of clones; approximately 80% were seen once. About this clone: Its antigen remains unidentified.

This material consisted of CD4+ or CD8+ T cells sorted from blood, taken in a trial of the OX40 agonist ivuxolimab. This chain connects TRBV30 to TRBJ1-1; D gene unclear. The clonotype was recovered from an adult with an advanced solid tumor such as melanoma, head and neck, liver or kidney cancer. The CDR3 bases are TGTGCCTGGAGTGGACCCATGAACACTGAAGCTTTCTTT. It specifies CAWSGPMNTEAFF.